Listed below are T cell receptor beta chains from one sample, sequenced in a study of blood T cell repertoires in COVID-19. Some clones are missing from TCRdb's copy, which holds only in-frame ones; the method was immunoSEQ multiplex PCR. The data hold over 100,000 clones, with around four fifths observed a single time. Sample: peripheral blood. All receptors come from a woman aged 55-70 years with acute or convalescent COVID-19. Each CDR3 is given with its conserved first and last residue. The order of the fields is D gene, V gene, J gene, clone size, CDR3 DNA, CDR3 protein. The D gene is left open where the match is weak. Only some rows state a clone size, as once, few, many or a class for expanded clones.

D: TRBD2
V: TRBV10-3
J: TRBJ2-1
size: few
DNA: TGTGCCATCAGTGACCCGGGACTAGTTGTATTTGAGCAGTTCTTC
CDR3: CAISDPGLVVFEQFF

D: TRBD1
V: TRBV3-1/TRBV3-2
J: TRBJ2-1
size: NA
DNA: TGTGCCAGCAGCGCGGACAGGGCTGGTGAGCAGTTCTTC
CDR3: CASSADRAGEQFF

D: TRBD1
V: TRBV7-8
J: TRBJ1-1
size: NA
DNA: TGTGCCAGCAGCTTCCCCCCACGACAGGGGGCGCACGCCGAAGCTTTCTTT
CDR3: CASSFPPRQGAHAEAFF

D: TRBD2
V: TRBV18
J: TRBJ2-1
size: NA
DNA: TGTGCCAGCTCGCCTACTAGCGGGGATTACAATGAGCAGTTCTTC
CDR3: CASSPTSGDYNEQFF

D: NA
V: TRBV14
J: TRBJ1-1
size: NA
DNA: TGTGCCAGCAGCCCGACAGGAGACAGGAACACTGAAGCTTTCTTT
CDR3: CASSPTGDRNTEAFF

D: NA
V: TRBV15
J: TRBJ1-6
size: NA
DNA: TGTGCCACCAGCAGAGATCGTTCACCCCTCCACTTT
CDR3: CATSRDRSPLHF

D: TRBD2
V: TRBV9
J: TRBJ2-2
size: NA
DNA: TGTGCCAGCAGAGCTAGCGGGGGGGCCACAAGGGAGCTGTTTTTT
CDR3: CASRASGGATRELFF

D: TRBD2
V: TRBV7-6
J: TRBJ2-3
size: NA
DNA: TGTGCCAGCAGCTTAGGAGCGGGGGGGCCCACAGATACGCAGTATTTT
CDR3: CASSLGAGGPTDTQYF

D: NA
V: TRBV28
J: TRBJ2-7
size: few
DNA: TGTGCCAGCAGTGGAGGACTGAGGGCCTACGAGCAGTACTTC
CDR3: CASSGGLRAYEQYF

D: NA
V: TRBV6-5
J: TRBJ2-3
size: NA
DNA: TGTGCCGTGGGGCGGAGCACAGATACGCAGTATTTT
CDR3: CAVGRSTDTQYF

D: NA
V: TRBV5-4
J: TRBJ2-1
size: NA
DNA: TGTGCCAGCAGCATATACAATGAGCAGTTCTTC
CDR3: CASSIYNEQFF

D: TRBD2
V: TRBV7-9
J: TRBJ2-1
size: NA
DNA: TGTGCCAGCAGCTTCCAAGCGGGAGTGATCTATGATGAGCAGTTCTTC
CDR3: CASSFQAGVIYDEQFF

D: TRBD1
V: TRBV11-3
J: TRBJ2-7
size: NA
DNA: TGTGCCAGCAGCACCGGGACAGGGGGGCCCTACGAGCAGTACTTC
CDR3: CASSTGTGGPYEQYF

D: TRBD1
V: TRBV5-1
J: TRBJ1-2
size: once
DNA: TGCGCCAGCAGAACAAACCCGACAGGGGGCGATTACACCTTC
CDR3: CASRTNPTGGDYTF

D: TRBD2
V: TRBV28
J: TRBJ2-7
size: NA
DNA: TGTGCCAGCAGACCGGGACTAGCGGGGGGGACCTACGAGCAGTACTTC
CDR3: CASRPGLAGGTYEQYF

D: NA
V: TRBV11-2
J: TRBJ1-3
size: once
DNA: TGTGCCAGCAACCCGGGATCCAGCTTCTCTGGAAACACCATATATTTT
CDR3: CASNPGSSFSGNTIYF

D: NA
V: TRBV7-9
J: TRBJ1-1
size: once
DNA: TGTGCCAGCAGCTTAGGGGCAAGGGAAGCTTTCTTT
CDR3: CASSLGAREAFF

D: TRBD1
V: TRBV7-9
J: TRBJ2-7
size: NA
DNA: TGTGCCAGCAGCGGGGACAGGCAAGCCCAAGGGCAGTACTTC
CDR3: CASSGDRQAQGQYF

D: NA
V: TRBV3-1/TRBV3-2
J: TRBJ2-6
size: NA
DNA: TGTGCCAGCAGCCAAGAATCGGACGTCCTGACTTTC
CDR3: CASSQESDVLTF

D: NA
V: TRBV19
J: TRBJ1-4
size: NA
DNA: TGTGCCAGTAGTCTACCCCGGGAAAAACTGTTTTTT
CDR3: CASSLPREKLFF

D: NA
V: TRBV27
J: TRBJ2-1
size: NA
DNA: TGTGCCAGCAGTTTATCGGAAGGGGATGAGCAGTTCTTC
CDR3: CASSLSEGDEQFF

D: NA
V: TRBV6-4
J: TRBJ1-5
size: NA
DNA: TGTGCCAGCAGTGAATTTTATAGCAATCAGCCCCAGCATTTT
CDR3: CASSEFYSNQPQHF

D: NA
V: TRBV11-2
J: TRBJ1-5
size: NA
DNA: TGTGCCAGCAGCTTAAGGGGGGGTGGTCAGCCCCAGCATTTT
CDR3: CASSLRGGGQPQHF

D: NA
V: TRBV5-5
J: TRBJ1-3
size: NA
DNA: TGTGCCAGCAGCTTTGACCAGGGCGCGGGAAACACCATATATTTT
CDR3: CASSFDQGAGNTIYF

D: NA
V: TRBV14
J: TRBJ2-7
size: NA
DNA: TGTGCCAGCAGCCAAACGGGGGGCCCGGTATCTACCGAGCAGTACTTC
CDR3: CASSQTGGPVSTEQYF

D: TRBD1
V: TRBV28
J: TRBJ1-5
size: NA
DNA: TGTGCCAGCAGATGGACAGGGGGCAATCAGCCCCAGCATTTT
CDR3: CASRWTGGNQPQHF

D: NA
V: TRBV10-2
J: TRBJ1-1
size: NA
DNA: TGCGCCAGCAGGGCATCGGGGAACACTGAAGCTTTCTTT
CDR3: CASRASGNTEAFF

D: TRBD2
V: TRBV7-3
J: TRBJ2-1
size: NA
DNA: TGTGCCAGCAGGCATAGCGGGAGGCTGGTCTACAATGAGCAGTTCTTC
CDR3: CASRHSGRLVYNEQFF

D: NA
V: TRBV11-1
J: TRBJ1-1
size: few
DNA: TGTGCCAGCGTCGAGGTCGTCAGGGCGAACACTGAAGCTTTCTTT
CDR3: CASVEVVRANTEAFF

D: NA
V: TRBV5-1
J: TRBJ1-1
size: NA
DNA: TGCGCCAGCAGCTTGGATAGGGGCACGGTGGCTGAAGCTTTCTTT
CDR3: CASSLDRGTVAEAFF

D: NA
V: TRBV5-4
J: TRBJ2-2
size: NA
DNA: TGTGCCAGCAGCTTGAGAGGGTCCGGGGAGCTGTTTTTT
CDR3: CASSLRGSGELFF

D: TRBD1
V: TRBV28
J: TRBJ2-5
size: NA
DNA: TGTGCCAGCAGTTTACAGGGGGCTCACCAAGAGACCCAGTACTTC
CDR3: CASSLQGAHQETQYF

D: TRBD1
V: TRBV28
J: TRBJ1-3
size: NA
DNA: TGTGCCAGCCCGGACAGGAATGGAAACACCATATATTTT
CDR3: CASPDRNGNTIYF

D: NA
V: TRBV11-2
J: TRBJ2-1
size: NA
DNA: TGTGCCAGCAGCCCGGGACTCCCCCATGAGCAGTTCTTC
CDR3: CASSPGLPHEQFF

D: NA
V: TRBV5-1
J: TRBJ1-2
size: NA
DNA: TGCGCCAGCGCCCGCGTGGGGGCAGGTGGCTACACCTTC
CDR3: CASARVGAGGYTF

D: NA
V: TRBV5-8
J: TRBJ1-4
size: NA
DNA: TGTGCCAGCAGCTTATCCAGGGCGAATGAAAAACTGTTTTTT
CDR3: CASSLSRANEKLFF

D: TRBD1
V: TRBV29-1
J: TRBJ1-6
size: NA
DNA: TGCAGCGTCGGGACAGTAGGTTCACCCCTCCACTTT
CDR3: CSVGTVGSPLHF

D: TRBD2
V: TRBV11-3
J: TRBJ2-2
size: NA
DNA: TGTGCCAGCAGCCTAGCGGGAGCTGCGGGGGAGCTGTTTTTT
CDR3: CASSLAGAAGELFF

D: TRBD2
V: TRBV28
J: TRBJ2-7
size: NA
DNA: TGTGCCAGCCTAAGCGGGAACTCCTACGAGCAGTACTTC
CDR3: CASLSGNSYEQYF